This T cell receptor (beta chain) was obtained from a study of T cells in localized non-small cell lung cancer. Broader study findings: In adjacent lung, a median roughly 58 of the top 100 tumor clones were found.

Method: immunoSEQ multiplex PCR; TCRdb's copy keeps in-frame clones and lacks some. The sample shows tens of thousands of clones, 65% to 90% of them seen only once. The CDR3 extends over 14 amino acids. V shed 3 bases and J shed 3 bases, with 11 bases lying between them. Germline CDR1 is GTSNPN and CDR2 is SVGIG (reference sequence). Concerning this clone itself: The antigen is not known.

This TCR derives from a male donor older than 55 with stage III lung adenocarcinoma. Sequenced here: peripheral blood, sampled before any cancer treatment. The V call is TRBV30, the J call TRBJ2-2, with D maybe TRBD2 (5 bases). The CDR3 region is CAWSRDVDTGELFF. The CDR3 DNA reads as TGTGCCTGGAGCCGGGATGTTGACACCGGGGAGCTGTTTTTT.